A selection of T cell receptor beta chains follows, all from one sample in a study of T cell responses to AZD1222 COVID-19 vaccine. Libraries were prepared by immunoSEQ multiplex PCR; TCRdb keeps only in-frame clonotypes and omits some of them. The sample gives approximately 120,000 clones, approximately 87% of which show up once; roughly an eighth is in the top ten. This sample comprised peripheral blood, obtained on day 0 of AZD1222 vaccination. The receptors come from an adult in good health. The CDR3 runs from the conserved cysteine through the conserved F or W. The order of the fields is J gene, D gene, V gene, clone size, CDR3 protein, CDR3 DNA. D genes are given only for firm matches. Rows give clone size only sometimes, using once, few, many, or a class for an expanded clone.

j_call: TRBJ2-1; d_call: -; v_call: TRBV12-3/TRBV12-4; clone_size: once; cdr3_aa: CASSLFNRRPFF; cdr3_nt: TGTGCCAGCAGTTTGTTCAACAGGAGGCCGTTCTTC
j_call: TRBJ2-2; d_call: -; v_call: TRBV9; clone_size: -; cdr3_aa: CASSVERGNTGELFF; cdr3_nt: TGTGCCAGCAGCGTAGAAAGAGGGAACACCGGGGAGCTGTTTTTT
j_call: TRBJ1-1; d_call: -; v_call: TRBV28; clone_size: -; cdr3_aa: CASSPSGARGAFF; cdr3_nt: TGTGCCAGCAGCCCTTCGGGGGCTAGGGGAGCTTTCTTT
j_call: TRBJ2-5; d_call: -; v_call: TRBV5-1; clone_size: -; cdr3_aa: CASSLGSGGQTQYF; cdr3_nt: TGCGCCAGCAGCTTGGGGTCCGGGGGGCAGACCCAGTACTTC
j_call: TRBJ1-1; d_call: TRBD1; v_call: TRBV6-5; clone_size: -; cdr3_aa: CASSLRTGNSEAFF; cdr3_nt: TGTGCCAGCAGTTTGCGGACAGGCAACAGTGAAGCTTTCTTT
j_call: TRBJ2-1; d_call: TRBD2; v_call: TRBV6-2/TRBV6-3; clone_size: -; cdr3_aa: CASSYGPAGGPGEQFF; cdr3_nt: TGTGCCAGCAGTTACGGTCCAGCGGGAGGGCCCGGTGAGCAGTTCTTC
j_call: TRBJ1-6; d_call: TRBD1; v_call: TRBV14; clone_size: -; cdr3_aa: CASSQIHGQGVHSPLHF; cdr3_nt: TGTGCCAGCAGCCAAATCCATGGACAGGGGGTTCATTCACCCCTCCACTTT
j_call: TRBJ2-3; d_call: -; v_call: TRBV5-1; clone_size: -; cdr3_aa: CASSLVTGQSDTQYF; cdr3_nt: TGCGCCAGCAGCTTGGTGACAGGCCAGTCGGATACGCAGTATTTT
j_call: TRBJ2-1; d_call: TRBD1; v_call: TRBV30; clone_size: -; cdr3_aa: CAWNRGRNEQFF; cdr3_nt: TGTGCCTGGAACAGGGGTAGGAATGAGCAGTTCTTC
j_call: TRBJ2-2; d_call: -; v_call: TRBV3-1/TRBV3-2; clone_size: few; cdr3_aa: CASSRVAVNTGELFF; cdr3_nt: TGTGCCAGCAGTCGCGTAGCGGTGAACACCGGGGAGCTGTTTTTT
j_call: TRBJ1-1; d_call: -; v_call: TRBV25-1; clone_size: -; cdr3_aa: CASSDPGRPEAFF; cdr3_nt: TGTGCCAGCAGTGACCCCGGACGACCTGAAGCTTTCTTT
j_call: TRBJ1-2; d_call: -; v_call: TRBV20-1; clone_size: -; cdr3_aa: CSASPRQPYTF; cdr3_nt: TGCAGTGCTAGCCCCCGGCAGCCTTACACCTTC
j_call: TRBJ2-3; d_call: -; v_call: TRBV12-2; clone_size: -; cdr3_aa: CASRLAGLAGGPDTQYF; cdr3_nt: TGTGCAAGTCGCTTAGCGGGTCTAGCGGGAGGACCAGATACGCAGTATTTT
j_call: TRBJ1-1; d_call: -; v_call: TRBV7-9; clone_size: -; cdr3_aa: CASSLTRSTEAFF; cdr3_nt: TGTGCCAGCAGCTTAACCAGGAGCACTGAAGCTTTCTTT
j_call: TRBJ2-7; d_call: -; v_call: TRBV7-9; clone_size: once; cdr3_aa: CASSSEVVEQYF; cdr3_nt: TGTGCCAGCAGCTCAGAAGTTGTCGAGCAGTACTTC
j_call: TRBJ2-5; d_call: -; v_call: TRBV7-9; clone_size: -; cdr3_aa: CASSPSAGRETQYF; cdr3_nt: TGTGCCAGCAGCCCTAGCGCGGGGCGGGAGACCCAGTACTTC
j_call: TRBJ2-4; d_call: -; v_call: TRBV19; clone_size: -; cdr3_aa: CASSIGEGPGNIQYF; cdr3_nt: TGTGCCAGTAGTATAGGAGAGGGCCCGGGGAACATTCAGTACTTC
j_call: TRBJ2-1; d_call: -; v_call: TRBV28; clone_size: -; cdr3_aa: CASRGGGAVNEQFF; cdr3_nt: TGTGCCAGCAGGGGTGGGGGAGCGGTCAATGAGCAGTTCTTC
j_call: TRBJ1-1; d_call: -; v_call: TRBV11-1; clone_size: -; cdr3_aa: CASSLAGGAHTEAFF; cdr3_nt: TGTGCCAGCAGCTTAGCCGGAGGGGCGCACACTGAAGCTTTCTTT
j_call: TRBJ1-2; d_call: -; v_call: TRBV5-1; clone_size: -; cdr3_aa: CASSSGAPDYGYTF; cdr3_nt: TGCGCCAGCAGCTCAGGTGCACCCGACTATGGCTACACCTTC
j_call: TRBJ1-2; d_call: TRBD1; v_call: TRBV27; clone_size: -; cdr3_aa: CASSTTRGPRLGGYTF; cdr3_nt: TGTGCCAGCAGTACAACGAGGGGGCCAAGGTTGGGTGGCTACACCTTC
j_call: TRBJ1-2; d_call: -; v_call: TRBV5-1; clone_size: -; cdr3_aa: CASSYQGYGYTF; cdr3_nt: TGCGCCAGCAGCTACCAAGGGTATGGCTACACCTTC
j_call: TRBJ2-7; d_call: -; v_call: TRBV7-2; clone_size: -; cdr3_aa: CASSRGGQRSYEQYF; cdr3_nt: TGTGCCAGCAGTAGAGGTGGACAGCGCTCCTACGAGCAGTACTTC
j_call: TRBJ1-4; d_call: -; v_call: TRBV7-2; clone_size: -; cdr3_aa: CASSLGQIGEKLFF; cdr3_nt: TGTGCCAGCAGCTTAGGACAGATCGGCGAAAAACTGTTTTTT
j_call: TRBJ1-5; d_call: TRBD1; v_call: TRBV27; clone_size: -; cdr3_aa: CASSGQGADQPQHF; cdr3_nt: TGTGCCAGCAGCGGGCAGGGGGCGGATCAGCCCCAGCATTTT
j_call: TRBJ1-1; d_call: -; v_call: TRBV11-3; clone_size: -; cdr3_aa: CASSGRGTEAFF; cdr3_nt: TGTGCCAGCAGCGGGAGGGGAACTGAAGCTTTCTTT
j_call: TRBJ1-3; d_call: TRBD1; v_call: TRBV14; clone_size: -; cdr3_aa: CASSQGDRTGGNTIYF; cdr3_nt: TGTGCCAGCAGCCAAGGGGACAGAACGGGTGGAAACACCATATATTTT
j_call: TRBJ1-2; d_call: TRBD1; v_call: TRBV28; clone_size: -; cdr3_aa: CASTPPPRTGSYGYTF; cdr3_nt: TGTGCCAGCACCCCTCCCCCCCGGACAGGGTCCTATGGCTACACCTTC
j_call: TRBJ2-7; d_call: -; v_call: TRBV29-1; clone_size: -; cdr3_aa: CSVEGSRDYEQYF; cdr3_nt: TGCAGCGTTGAAGGGTCCCGCGACTACGAGCAGTACTTC
j_call: TRBJ2-1; d_call: TRBD2; v_call: TRBV5-1; clone_size: -; cdr3_aa: CASSPRTSGSNEQFF; cdr3_nt: TGCGCCAGCAGCCCGAGGACTAGCGGGAGCAATGAGCAGTTCTTC
j_call: TRBJ2-3; d_call: TRBD1; v_call: TRBV28; clone_size: -; cdr3_aa: CASARDRVLDTQYF; cdr3_nt: TGTGCCAGCGCCCGGGACAGGGTCTTAGATACGCAGTATTTT
j_call: TRBJ2-3; d_call: -; v_call: TRBV5-4; clone_size: few; cdr3_aa: CASSLSGNTQYF; cdr3_nt: TGTGCCAGCAGCTTGTCTGGAAATACGCAGTATTTT
j_call: TRBJ1-2; d_call: -; v_call: TRBV5-1; clone_size: -; cdr3_aa: CASSLVSGYGYTF; cdr3_nt: TGCGCCAGCAGCTTGGTTAGTGGCTATGGCTACACCTTC
j_call: TRBJ2-5; d_call: -; v_call: TRBV24-1; clone_size: -; cdr3_aa: CATSDSMETQYF; cdr3_nt: TGTGCCACCAGTGATAGTATGGAGACCCAGTACTTC
j_call: TRBJ2-2; d_call: -; v_call: TRBV19; clone_size: -; cdr3_aa: CASSGRSRASDTGELFF; cdr3_nt: TGTGCCAGTAGTGGGCGGAGCCGAGCCTCTGACACCGGGGAGCTGTTTTTT
j_call: TRBJ2-2; d_call: -; v_call: TRBV9; clone_size: -; cdr3_aa: CASSVGSGPTGELFF; cdr3_nt: TGTGCCAGCAGCGTAGGGTCAGGGCCCACCGGGGAGCTGTTTTTT
j_call: TRBJ2-3; d_call: -; v_call: TRBV28; clone_size: -; cdr3_aa: CASSLGRNTDTQYF; cdr3_nt: TGTGCCAGCAGTCTGGGACGGAACACAGATACGCAGTATTTT
j_call: TRBJ2-5; d_call: TRBD2; v_call: TRBV5-1; clone_size: -; cdr3_aa: CASSSEREGRETQYF; cdr3_nt: TGCGCCAGCAGCTCGGAGCGGGAGGGGCGGGAGACCCAGTACTTC
j_call: TRBJ2-1; d_call: -; v_call: TRBV14; clone_size: -; cdr3_aa: CASSPVRSGVPNEQFF; cdr3_nt: TGTGCCAGCAGCCCCGTCAGGAGCGGCGTACCTAATGAGCAGTTCTTC
j_call: TRBJ2-3; d_call: TRBD2; v_call: TRBV18; clone_size: -; cdr3_aa: CASSPLSSGISSTDTQYF; cdr3_nt: TGTGCCAGCTCACCCCTCTCTAGCGGGATATCAAGCACAGATACGCAGTATTTT
j_call: TRBJ2-2; d_call: -; v_call: TRBV9; clone_size: -; cdr3_aa: CASSVNRNTGELFF; cdr3_nt: TGTGCCAGCAGCGTAAACAGGAACACCGGGGAGCTGTTTTTT
j_call: TRBJ2-5; d_call: -; v_call: TRBV7-9; clone_size: -; cdr3_aa: CASSLVWENQYF; cdr3_nt: TGTGCCAGCAGCTTAGTGTGGGAGAATCAGTACTTC